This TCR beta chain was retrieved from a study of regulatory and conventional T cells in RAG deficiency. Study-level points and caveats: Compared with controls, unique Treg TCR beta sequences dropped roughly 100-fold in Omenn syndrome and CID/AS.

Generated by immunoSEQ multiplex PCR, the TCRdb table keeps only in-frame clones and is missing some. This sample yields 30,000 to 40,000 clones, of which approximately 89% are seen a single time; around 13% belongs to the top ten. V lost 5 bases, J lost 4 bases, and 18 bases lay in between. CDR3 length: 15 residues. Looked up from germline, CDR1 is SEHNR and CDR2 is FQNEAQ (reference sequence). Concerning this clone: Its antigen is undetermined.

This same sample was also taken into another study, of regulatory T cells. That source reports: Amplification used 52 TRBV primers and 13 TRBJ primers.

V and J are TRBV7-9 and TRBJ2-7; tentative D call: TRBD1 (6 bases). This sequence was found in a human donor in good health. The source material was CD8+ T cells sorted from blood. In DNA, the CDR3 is TGTGCCAGCAGCATCTCCCTGGGGGACAAGTACGAGCAGTACTTC. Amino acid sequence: CASSISLGDKYEQYF.